This T cell receptor (beta chain) was identified in a study of sequential checkpoint blockade in melanoma. About the study: Randomization was 1:1 between first-line nivolumab→ipilimumab and ipilimumab→nivolumab.

V gave up 3 bases and J gave up 4 bases; unmatched junction bases: 4. The CDR3 is 15 amino acids. In germline, CDR1 is MDHEN, CDR2 SYDVKM. Treatment defined: randomized to nivolumab then ipilimumab (arm A) or the reverse (arm B). Patients had received no earlier DNA-damaging chemotherapy. Sequenced by immunoSEQ multiplex PCR; TCRdb stores in-frame clones only, minus some. Altogether tens of thousands of clones are present, approximately 86% being singletons, with the ten largest covering roughly a sixth. The origin of this receptor is a human donor with melanoma. The chain carries TRBV28 and TRBJ1-5; 9 positions agree with TRBD1. The sequencing used CD8+ T cells sorted from blood (inferred from file names), collected from a patient given nivolumab and ipilimumab in sequence. This CDR3 reads CASSFLTGGNQPQHF. The CDR3 DNA reads as TGTGCCAGCAGTTTCTTGACAGGGGGGAATCAGCCCCAGCATTTT. The entire variable domain, with the rest obtained from reference TRBV28 and TRBJ1-5, is as follows: DVKVTQSSRYLVKRTGEKVFLECVQDMDHENMFWYRQDPGLGLRLIYFSYDVKMKEKGDIPEGYSVSREKKERFSLILESASTNQTSMYLCASSFLTGGNQPQHFGDGTRLSIL.